What follows are 26 T cell receptor beta chains derived from one specimen sequenced in a study of T cells in localized non-small cell lung cancer. Assay: immunoSEQ multiplex PCR; the TCRdb copy retains only in-frame clones and omits some. The repertoire holds fewer than 40,000 clones, approximately 88% seen once, with under 5% in the top ten. The material was peripheral blood mononuclear cells, obtained before any cancer treatment. These receptors originate from a woman aged 35 to 70 with stage III lung adenocarcinoma.

The chain is built from TRBV5-8 and TRBJ2-2; no definite D call. Trimming took 0 bases from V and 0 from J, leaving 12 bases between them. Germline CDR1 and CDR2: SGHTS and YDEGEE. The CDR3 covers 17 residues. The CDR3 DNA is TGTGCCAGCAGCTTGGGTCCCAAGCGCTCGAACACCGGGGAGCTGTTTTTT. Protein product: CASSLGPKRSNTGELFF.

V gene TRBV11-2 combines with J gene TRBJ2-1, with D tentatively TRBD2 (6 bases). The germline V gene encodes CDR1 SGHAT and CDR2 FQNNGV. V lost 3 bases and J 6 bases, leaving 9 bases between the germline ends. This CDR3 is built from 13 residues. CDR3 loop: CASSFVSGNEQFF. The CDR3 DNA reads as TGTGCCAGCAGCTTCGTTAGCGGCAATGAGCAGTTCTTC.

CDR3 in DNA: TGTGCCAGCAGTTGGGGACAGGGGAGTAATCAGCCCCAGCATTTT. It specifies CASSWGQGSNQPQHF. The chain uses TRBV6-5 and TRBJ1-5; the match to TRBD1 covers 10 bases. The CDR3 loop spans 15 amino acids. V gave up 4 bases and J gave up 4 bases; unmatched junction bases: 4. CDR1 and CDR2 (germline): MNHEY, SVGAGI.

J is TRBJ1-5 and V is TRBV5-4; TRBD1 matches 12 bases. The V and J ends lost 0 bases and 7 bases, in that order; junction bases with no gene match: 5. Germline V gene lookup returns CDR1 SGHNT and CDR2 YYREEE (reference sequence). This CDR3 is built from 16 residues. The CDR3 coding sequence is TGTGCCAGCAGCTTGGACGGGGACAGGGGGCCACAGCCCCAGCATTTT. This translates into CASSLDGDRGPQPQHF.

The V call is TRBV7-9, the J call TRBJ1-2, with D hard to call. Germline lookup yields CDR1 SEHNR and CDR2 FQNEAQ (reference sequence). V lost 2 bases, J lost 0 bases, and 7 bases lay in between. The CDR3 spans 14 residues. CDR3 in DNA: TGTGCCAGCAGCTTATCAGTAGCTAACTATGGCTACACCTTC. It encodes CASSLSVANYGYTF.

CDR3 nucleotide sequence: TGTGCCAGCTCAAGCGGGCAGAATCAGCCCCAGCATTTT. It specifies CASSSGQNQPQHF. V and J are TRBV18 and TRBJ1-5; D is uncertain. With 5 bases removed from V and 4 bases from J, the gap between germline ends came to 9 bases. The V gene's germline CDR1 is KGHSH and CDR2 LQKENI. The CDR3 length is 13 residues. Together with reference TRBV18 and TRBJ1-5, the CDR3 gives the full variable domain: NAGVMQNPRHLVRRRGQEARLRCSPMKGHSHVYWYRQLPEEGLKFMVYLQKENIIDESGMPKERFSAEFPKEGPSILRIQQVVRGDSAAYFCASSSGQNQPQHFGDGTRLSIL.

The chain combines TRBV2 with TRBJ2-2, with D possibly being TRBD2 (7 bases). V gave up 8 bases and J gave up 4 bases, with 17 bases separating them. This CDR3 is 15 amino acids long. Germline V lookup: CDR1 SNHLY, CDR2 FYNNEI. Here the CDR3 DNA reads TGTGCCAGCGGGGGGGCCGTGGGAGGCACCGGGGAGCTGTTTTTT. Residues: CASGGAVGGTGELFF.

The rearrangement joins TRBV7-3 to TRBJ2-1; D may be TRBD1 (6 bases). The germline gives CDR1 SGHTA, CDR2 FQGTGA. The CDR3 extends over 13 amino acids. Trimming removed 3 bases from V and 13 bases from J, with 16 bases in between. The CDR3, as DNA: TGTGCCAGCAGCTTTATGCCCTCGGACAGACAGTTCTTC. This codes for CASSFMPSDRQFF.

The rearrangement joins TRBV7-9 to TRBJ1-2, with TRBD1 matching over 9 bases. The CDR3 is 16 residues long. Germline values: CDR1 SEHNR, CDR2 FQNEAQ (reference sequence). Trimming took 6 bases from V and 8 from J; bases not matched to a gene: 16. The CDR3 DNA reads TGTGCCAGCAGTCGGAATTCCGGGACAGGGAGGAGGGGCTACACCTTC. Its protein product is CASSRNSGTGRRGYTF.

In this sample, this clone turned up once. The V and J genes are TRBV7-2 and TRBJ2-3; no firm D call. Germline V gives CDR1 SGHTA, CDR2 FQGNSA. The CDR3 runs to 14 residues. Between the trimmed V and J ends, which lost 0 bases and 2 bases, there was a span of 6 bases. The CDR3, as DNA: TGTGCCAGCAGCTTAGCGCGATACACAGATACGCAGTATTTT. This encodes CASSLARYTDTQYF.

The chain couples TRBV5-1 to TRBJ1-2, with D unresolved. This CDR3 is 14 amino acids long. The germline CDR1 and CDR2 sequences are SGHRS and YFSETQ. V dropped 0 bases and J dropped 8 bases, with 14 bases sitting between them. The CDR3 DNA is TGCGCCAGCAGCTTGGGTCTGGGAAAGGGCGGCTACACCTTC. This gives the protein CASSLGLGKGGYTF. Filled out from reference TRBV5-1 and TRBJ1-2, the complete variable domain reads KAGVTQTPRYLIKTRGQQVTLSCSPISGHRSVSWYQQTPGQGLQFLFEYFSETQRNKGNFPGRFSGRQFSNSRSEMNVSTLELGDSALYLCASSLGLGKGGYTFGSGTRLTVV.

The J gene is TRBJ1-4, the V gene TRBV29-1, with TRBD1 as a possible D gene (6 bases). The length of the CDR3 is 12 residues. V lost 4 bases to trimming and J lost 8 bases, with 11 bases between them. Germline CDR1 reads SQVTM; CDR2 reads ANQGSEA. In nucleotides, the CDR3 is TGCAGCGTTGCCCCCGACAGGGAAAAACTGTTTTTT. Translating it yields CSVAPDREKLFF.

This chain links TRBV4-1 with TRBJ2-1, with 8 bases aligning to TRBD2. The CDR3 has 18 amino acids. CDR1 and CDR2 from the germline V gene are MGHRA and YSYEKL. J lost 7 bases, V lost 1 base, and 15 bases had no gene match. CDR3 nucleotide sequence: TGCGCCAGCAGCCAAGGCGGGAGGTCGGTTTGGGTCGAAAATGAGCAGTTCTTC. Translated: CASSQGGRSVWVENEQFF.

This chain links TRBV7-3 with TRBJ2-2; 8 bases are shared with TRBD1. This CDR3 region has 15 residues. V lost 4 bases to trimming and J lost 1 base; unmatched junction nucleotides: 2. Per the germline V gene, CDR1 is SGHTA and CDR2 is FQGTGA. The CDR3 loop is CASSYGQGNTGELFF. CDR3 nucleotide sequence: TGTGCCAGCAGCTACGGACAGGGGAACACCGGGGAGCTGTTTTTT. Using reference TRBV7-3 and TRBJ2-2 for the parts outside the CDR3, the full variable domain is GAGVSQTPSNKVTEKGKYVELRCDPISGHTALYWYRQSLGQGPEFLIYFQGTGAADDSGLPNDRFFAVRPEGSVSTLKIQRTERGDSAVYLCASSYGQGNTGELFFGEGSRLTVL.

CDR3 loop: CASNLSIGTARGYTF. DNA for the CDR3: TGTGCCAGCAACTTAAGTATCGGGACAGCCCGTGGCTACACCTTC. The V call is TRBV28, the J call TRBJ1-2; 7 bases agree with TRBD1. The CDR3 is made up of 15 amino acids. The V gene's germline CDR1 is MDHEN and CDR2 SYDVKM. The V and J ends lost 7 bases and 7 bases, in that order; junction bases with no gene match: 15.

This clone was counted a few times. This chain joins TRBV9 and TRBJ1-5; D remains ambiguous. Germline values: CDR1 SGDLS, CDR2 YYNGEE. Deletions cut 2 bases from V and 4 bases from J, with 7 bases between. CDR3 size: 13 residues. The CDR3 protein is CASSVEENQPQHF. The CDR3 DNA sequence: TGTGCCAGCAGCGTGGAGGAGAATCAGCCCCAGCATTTT.

V is TRBV6-5 and J is TRBJ1-4; TRBD1 aligns across 8 bases. This CDR3 is 14 amino acids long. J lost 8 bases, V lost 6 bases, and 8 bases had no gene match. CDR1 is MNHEY and CDR2 is SVGAGI in the germline V gene. The CDR3 nucleotides are TGTGCCAGCAGAACCGGGACAGGTGGGGAAAAACTGTTTTTT. This sequence encodes CASRTGTGGEKLFF.

The V call is TRBV29-1, the J call TRBJ2-4; 11 bases fit TRBD1. Germline CDR1 and CDR2: SQVTM and ANQGSEA. The CDR3 has 13 residues. V was pared by 4 bases and J by 8 bases, with 4 bases of the junction left unmatched. The CDR3 DNA is TGCAGCGTTGGTTGGGACAGGGGGGACATTCAGTACTTC. It yields the protein CSVGWDRGDIQYF.

The chain has TRBV27 and TRBJ2-2, with 11 bases matching TRBD2. Germline CDR1 is MNHEY and CDR2 is SMNVEV (reference sequence). CDR3 size: 15 residues. The ends lost 3 bases at V and 7 bases at J; junction bases unmatched: 4. CDR3 loop: CASSFGTSGGGELFF. The CDR3 DNA follows: TGTGCCAGCAGTTTCGGGACTAGCGGCGGCGGGGAGCTGTTTTTT.

The chain employs TRBV7-9 and TRBJ2-7; maybe TRBD1 (6 bases). The germline V and J ends were trimmed by 5 bases and 2 bases, with 13 bases remaining between them. In germline, CDR1 is SEHNR, CDR2 FQNEAQ (reference sequence). The CDR3 consists of 14 residues. The CDR3 protein is CASSGAGVPYEQYF. CDR3 coding DNA: TGTGCCAGCAGCGGGGCAGGGGTCCCCTACGAGCAGTACTTC.

The chain carries TRBV27 and TRBJ1-5; D not certain. Germline lookup yields CDR1 MNHEY and CDR2 SMNVEV (reference sequence). V shed 2 bases and J shed 2 bases, with 10 bases lying between them. The CDR3 loop spans 15 amino acids. As DNA, the CDR3 is TGTGCCAGCAGTTTAGATTGGCGGGGCAATCAGCCCCAGCATTTT. It translates to CASSLDWRGNQPQHF.

The chain recombines TRBV18 with TRBJ1-4, with no clear D. The CDR3 has 13 amino acids. Germline V gene data show CDR1 as KGHSH and CDR2 as LQKENI. The ends were cut back, 3 bases at V and 13 bases at J, with 15 bases in the middle. The DNA for the CDR3 is TGTGCCAGCTCACCTTCCCGCGAGCGAGGACTGTTTTTT. It is translated as CASSPSRERGLFF. Full variable domain (remainder filled in from reference TRBV18 and TRBJ1-4): NAGVMQNPRHLVRRRGQEARLRCSPMKGHSHVYWYRQLPEEGLKFMVYLQKENIIDESGMPKERFSAEFPKEGPSILRIQQVVRGDSAAYFCASSPSRERGLFFGSGTQLSVL.

This clone appeared a single time. The rearrangement links TRBV7-3 to TRBJ2-1, with D unclear. V lost 0 bases, J lost 7 bases, and 10 bases lay in between. From germline, CDR1 is SGHTA and CDR2 FQGTGA. This CDR3 has 14 residues. This CDR3 is CASSLTGFTNEQFF. The CDR3 DNA sequence: TGTGCCAGCAGCTTAACCGGGTTCACTAATGAGCAGTTCTTC.

The chain carries TRBV25-1 and TRBJ1-5; D uncertain. The CDR3 extends over 13 amino acids. Germline V gene sequence: CDR1 MGHDK, CDR2 SYGVNS. Deletions cut 0 bases from V and 4 bases from J, with 4 bases between. CDR3 nucleotides: TGTGCCAGCAGTGAATACGGGAATCAGCCCCAGCATTTT. Protein product: CASSEYGNQPQHF.

The chain combines TRBV7-2 with TRBJ2-7, with 9 bases aligning to TRBD2. The CDR3 is 15 residues long. J lost 4 bases, V lost 0 bases, and 4 bases had no gene match. Per the germline V gene, CDR1 is SGHTA and CDR2 is FQGNSA. The CDR3 region is CASSLARGGPYEQYF. The CDR3 DNA follows: TGTGCCAGCAGCTTAGCGCGGGGGGGGCCATACGAGCAGTACTTC.

This clone was observed a few times. This rearrangement joins TRBV28 to TRBJ1-2, with D perhaps matching TRBD1 (6 bases). This CDR3 comprises 14 residues. V was trimmed by 5 bases and J by 7 bases, leaving 17 bases between them. Germline lookup yields CDR1 MDHEN and CDR2 SYDVKM. The chain's CDR3 is CASSALQGLSGYTF. The CDR3 region has the DNA TGTGCCAGCAGTGCCCTACAGGGACTAAGTGGCTACACCTTC.